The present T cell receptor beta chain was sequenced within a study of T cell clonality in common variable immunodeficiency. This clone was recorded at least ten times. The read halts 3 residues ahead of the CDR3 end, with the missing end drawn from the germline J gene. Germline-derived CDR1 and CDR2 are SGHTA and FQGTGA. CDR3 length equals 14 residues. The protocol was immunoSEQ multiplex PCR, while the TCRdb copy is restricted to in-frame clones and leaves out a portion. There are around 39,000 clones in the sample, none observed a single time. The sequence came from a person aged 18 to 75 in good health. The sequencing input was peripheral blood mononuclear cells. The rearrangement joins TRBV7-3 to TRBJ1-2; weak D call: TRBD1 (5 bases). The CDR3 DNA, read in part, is TGTGCCAGCAGCTCCAGAGCGACAGCGATGGGC. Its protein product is CASSSRATAMG. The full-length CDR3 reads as CASSSRATAMGYTF.